What follows describes a single TCR beta chain. Antigen unknown. These data are taken from a study of cytomegalovirus exposure and HLA in healthy donors. Study outcomes and limitations: Several V segments, TRBV6-2 and TRBV6-3 among them, could not be told apart and were dropped.

In the PCR, 60 Vbeta and 13 Jbeta primers were used. The assay was immunoSEQ multiplex PCR, and TCRdb's table has in-frame clones only and misses some. The top ten clones hold more than 0.75% of a sample with about 170,000 clones, roughly 85% of them seen once. V was clipped by 6 bases and J by 8 bases; unmatched bases: 11. The CDR3 is made up of 14 amino acids. Germline V lookup: CDR1 MNHEY, CDR2 SVGAGI. This chain links TRBV6-5 with TRBJ1-2; 8 nucleotides match TRBD1. The origin of this receptor is a woman between 50 and 59 years old in good health and CMV-seropositive. Input material: PBMCs. The CDR3 DNA reads as TGTGCCAGCAGCTATAACAGGGGGAGGGGGGGCTACACCTTC. It yields the protein CASSYNRGRGGYTF.